The present TCR beta chain was sequenced within a study of cytomegalovirus exposure and HLA in healthy donors. Overall study findings and caveats: When the data were analyzed later, several of the most significant clusters appeared to be linked to common viral pathogens.

As for this clone: Its cognate antigen is unknown. Other DNA sequences from this sample encode an identical CDR3 as well.

Amplification used 60 Vbeta primers and 13 Jbeta primers. Data came from immunoSEQ multiplex PCR; TCRdb stores just in-frame clones and leaves some out. The table shows around 100,000 clones, with roughly 85% occurring only once. The germline V gene has CDR1 SGHTS and CDR2 YDEGEE. This CDR3 spans 15 amino acids. V was shortened by 2 bases and J by 0 bases, with 9 bases between the two germline ends. The material sequenced was PBMCs. The sequence was collected from a man aged 30 to 39 in good health and CMV-seropositive. The chain joins TRBV5-8 to TRBJ1-5; a weak D match, TRBD1 (5 bases). CDR3 loop: CASSFQGYSNQPQHF. For the CDR3, the DNA is TGTGCCAGCAGCTTCCAGGGATATAGCAATCAGCCCCAGCATTTT.